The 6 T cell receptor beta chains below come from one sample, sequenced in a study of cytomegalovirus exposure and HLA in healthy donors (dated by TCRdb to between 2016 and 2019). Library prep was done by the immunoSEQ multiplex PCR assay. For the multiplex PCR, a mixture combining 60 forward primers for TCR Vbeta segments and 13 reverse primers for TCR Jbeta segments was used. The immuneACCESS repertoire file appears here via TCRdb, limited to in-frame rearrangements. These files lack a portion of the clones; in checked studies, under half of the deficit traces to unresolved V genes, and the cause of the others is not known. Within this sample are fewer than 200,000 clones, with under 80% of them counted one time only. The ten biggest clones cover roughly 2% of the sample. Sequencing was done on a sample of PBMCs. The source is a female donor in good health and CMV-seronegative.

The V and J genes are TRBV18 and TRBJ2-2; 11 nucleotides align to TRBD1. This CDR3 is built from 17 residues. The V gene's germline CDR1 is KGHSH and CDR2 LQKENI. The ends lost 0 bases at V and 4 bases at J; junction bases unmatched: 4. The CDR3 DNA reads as TGTGCCAGCTCACCACCGAGAGGGACAGGGGGCACCGGGGAGCTGTTTTTT. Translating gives CASSPPRGTGGTGELFF.

The CDR3 bases are TGTGCCTGGAGTCCCGGGCCAGTAGGGGGTGAAGCTTTCTTT. It translates to CAWSPGPVGGEAFF. The chain recombines TRBV30 with TRBJ1-1; TRBD1 is a possible D gene (6 bases). Germline CDR1 is GTSNPN and CDR2 is SVGIG (reference sequence). The CDR3 covers 14 residues. V lost 2 bases and J lost 7, with 17 bases in between. The variable domain in full, with the rest retrieved from reference TRBV30 and TRBJ1-1, is SQTIHQWPATLVQPVGSPLSLECTVEGTSNPNLYWYRQAAGRGLQLLFYSVGIGQISSEVPQNLSASRPQDRQFILSSKKLLLSDSGFYLCAWSPGPVGGEAFFGQGTRLTVV.

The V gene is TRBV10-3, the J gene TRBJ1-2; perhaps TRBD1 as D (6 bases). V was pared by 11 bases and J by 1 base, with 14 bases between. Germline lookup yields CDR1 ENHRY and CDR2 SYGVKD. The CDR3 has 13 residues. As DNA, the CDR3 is TGTGCCGCCTCGAGGGGGGGTAACTATGGCTACACCTTC. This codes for CAASRGGNYGYTF.

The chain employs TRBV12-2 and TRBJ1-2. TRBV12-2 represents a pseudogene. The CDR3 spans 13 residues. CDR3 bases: TGTGCAAGTCGCCCCCAGTCTTCGAGGGGCTACACCTTC. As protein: CASRPQSSRGYTF.

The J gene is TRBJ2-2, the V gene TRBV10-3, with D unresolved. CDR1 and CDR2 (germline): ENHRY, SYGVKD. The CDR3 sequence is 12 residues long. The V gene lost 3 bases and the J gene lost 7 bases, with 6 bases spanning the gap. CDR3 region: CAISDVHGELFF. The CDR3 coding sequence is TGTGCCATCAGTGATGTACACGGGGAGCTGTTTTTT.

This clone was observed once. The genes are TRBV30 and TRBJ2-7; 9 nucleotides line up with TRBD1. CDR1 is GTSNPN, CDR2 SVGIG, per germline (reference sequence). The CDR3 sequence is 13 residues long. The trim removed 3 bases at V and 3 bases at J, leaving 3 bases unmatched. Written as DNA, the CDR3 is TGTGCCTGGAGAGAGACAGGGGGCTACGAGCAGTACTTC. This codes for CAWRETGGYEQYF. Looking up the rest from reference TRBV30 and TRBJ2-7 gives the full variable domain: SQTIHQWPATLVQPVGSPLSLECTVEGTSNPNLYWYRQAAGRGLQLLFYSVGIGQISSEVPQNLSASRPQDRQFILSSKKLLLSDSGFYLCAWRETGGYEQYFGPGTRLTVT.